One and the same sample provided the 13 T cell receptor beta chains below, sequenced in a study of identical twins. TCRdb fed the 5' RACE reads into MiXCR, producing one record per CDR3 protein. Here the sample spans around 370,000 distinct CDR3 sequences, 7% to 9.5% being singletons. The sample was naive T cells sorted from blood. These receptors originate from a woman aged 45-59 years in good health.

V and J are TRBV5-1 and TRBJ2-2, with 7 bases lining up with TRBD1. The germline V gene encodes CDR1 SGHRS and CDR2 YFSETQ. CDR3 length equals 15 residues. Germline trimming cut 7 bases from V and 3 bases from J; bases unmatched to any gene: 9. The CDR3 reads CASGRGTEDTGELFF. The CDR3 DNA is TGCGCCAGCGGAAGAGGGACAGAGGACACCGGGGAGCTGTTTTTT.

This clonotype showed up many times. The rearrangement uses TRBV4-1 and TRBJ2-5; the D call may be TRBD1 or TRBD2 (5 bases each). V was cut by 5 bases and J by 2 bases, with 18 bases left in between. This CDR3 is built from 16 residues. Per the germline V gene, CDR1 is MGHRA and CDR2 is YSYEKL. The CDR3: CASSARGVGPQETQYF. The CDR3 bases are TGCGCCAGCAGCGCAAGGGGAGTCGGACCTCAAGAGACCCAGTACTTC.

This clonotype has a handful of counts. This rearrangement joins TRBV30 to TRBJ1-5; no firm D call. The CDR3 sequence is 14 residues long. The germline V gene encodes CDR1 GTSNPN and CDR2 SVGIG (reference sequence). The V end was cut by 0 bases, the J end by 3 bases, with 9 bases between. The CDR3 sequence: CAWSVAGFNQPQHF. Here the CDR3 DNA reads TGTGCCTGGAGTGTGGCCGGTTTCAATCAGCCCCAGCATTTT.

The gene calls are TRBV20-1 and TRBJ2-1, with D hard to call. This CDR3 is 11 amino acids long. Germline values: CDR1 DFQATT, CDR2 SNEGSKA (reference sequence). V was trimmed by 2 bases and J by 5 bases, leaving 4 bases between them. CDR3 nucleotide sequence: TGCAGTGCTAGAAAACACAATGAGCAGTTCTTC. As protein: CSARKHNEQFF.

The rearrangement uses TRBV6-1 and TRBJ2-2; no firm D call. Germline lookup yields CDR1 MNHNS and CDR2 SASEGT. This CDR3 has 12 amino acids. The V end lost 2 bases, the J end lost 5 bases, and 3 bases lay between the germline ends. The CDR3 reads CASSETTGELFF. As DNA, the CDR3 is TGTGCCAGCAGTGAAACGACCGGGGAGCTGTTTTTT.

This clonotype was observed a few times. This chain connects TRBV12-3 or TRBV12-4 to TRBJ2-6; the match to TRBD1 covers 12 bases. The trim removed 7 bases at V and 4 bases at J, leaving 8 bases unmatched. The CDR3 contains 17 residues. CDR3 DNA: TGTGCCAGCACTGCCCGGGACAGGGGGCACGGGGCCAACGTCCTGACTTTC. Translation: CASTARDRGHGANVLTF.

The rearrangement uses TRBV2 and TRBJ2-5, with 7 bases matching TRBD1. The CDR3 spans 13 residues. The germline gives CDR1 SNHLY, CDR2 FYNNEI. J gave up 7 bases and V 8 bases, and 10 bases lay outside the gene matches. The CDR3 region has the DNA TGTGCCAGCGGAAGGGGGCTGGGGGCGACCCAGTACTTC. Its protein product is CASGRGLGATQYF.

CDR3 coding DNA: TGTGCCAGCAGTTACTCGGGACTAGCGGTGAGCTCCTACAATGAGCAGTTCTTC. Amino acid sequence: CASSYSGLAVSSYNEQFF. The chain has TRBV6-5 and TRBJ2-1; 11 nucleotides line up with TRBD2. CDR1 is MNHEY and CDR2 is SVGAGI in the germline V gene. This CDR3 has 18 amino acids. The junction had 4 bases not matched to a gene; V was cut back by 0 bases and J by 0 bases.

V and J are TRBV20-1 and TRBJ2-5, with TRBD2 matching over 7 bases. The germline V gene has CDR1 DFQATT and CDR2 SNEGSKA (reference sequence). This CDR3 has 14 residues. The junction had 11 bases not matched to a gene; V was cut back by 6 bases and J by 4 bases. This CDR3 reads CSATRLGEGETQYF. The CDR3 DNA reads TGCAGTGCCACCCGACTAGGGGAGGGAGAGACCCAGTACTTC.

The chain carries TRBV5-5 and TRBJ1-1; perhaps TRBD1 as D (5 bases). CDR1 is SGHKS, CDR2 YYEKEE, per germline (reference sequence). Trimming took off 2 bases at V and 1 base at J, with 9 bases between the two ends. The CDR3 sequence is 14 residues long. The CDR3 here is CASSLATENTEAFF. CDR3 DNA sequence: TGTGCCAGCAGCTTAGCGACAGAGAACACTGAAGCTTTCTTT.

In its sample, this clonotype was seen a few times. CDR3 loop: CASSPGGLSDTQYF. CDR3 coding DNA: TGCGCCAGCAGCCCTGGGGGATTGTCAGATACGCAGTATTTT. J is TRBJ2-3 and V is TRBV5-1; D tentatively reads TRBD1 or TRBD2 (5 bases each). CDR1 is SGHRS and CDR2 is YFSETQ in the germline V gene. The CDR3 is 14 amino acids. The V gene lost 4 bases and the J gene lost 4 bases, with 13 bases spanning the gap.

There are a few counts of this clonotype. This sequence joins TRBV6-2 or TRBV6-3 and TRBJ2-3; TRBD1 matches 7 bases. The V gene's germline CDR1 is MNHEY and CDR2 SVGEGT. This CDR3 region has 13 residues. Trimming removed 10 bases from V and 5 bases from J; junction bases left unmatched: 9. The CDR3 nucleotides are TGTGCCACCGCGACAGGGTCAGGAGATACGCAGTATTTT. Its translation is CATATGSGDTQYF.

This clonotype was recorded a few times. The chain carries TRBV24-1 and TRBJ2-5; no clear D. The CDR3 consists of 12 residues. Looked up from germline, CDR1 is KGHDR and CDR2 is SFDVKD. Trimming left V 3 bases short and J 5 bases short, with 6 bases between. CDR3 loop: CATSDGRETQYF. CDR3 bases: TGTGCCACCAGTGATGGTAGGGAGACCCAGTACTTC.